This TCR beta chain comes out of a study of radiotherapy plus CTLA-4 blockade in lung cancer. Looked up from germline, CDR1 is SGHTA and CDR2 is FQGTGA. This CDR3 has 15 amino acids. The ends were cut back, 4 bases at V and 5 bases at J, with 14 bases in the middle. Repertoires were generated with immunoSEQ multiplex PCR, while TCRdb's copy carries only in-frame clones and drops some. The sample lists about 91,000 clones, 72% occurring once. The sequence came from a human donor with non-small cell lung cancer that progressed on radiotherapy plus ipilimumab. The V gene is TRBV7-3, the J gene TRBJ2-2; D is perhaps TRBD1 (5 bases). Material: peripheral blood, obtained from a patient treated with radiotherapy plus ipilimumab. CDR3 in DNA: TGTGCCAGCAGCTCCGCCAGGGCCGGTACCGGGGAGCTGTTTTTT. Translation gives CASSSARAGTGELFF.